These 32 T cell receptor beta chains came from one sample sequenced in a study of blood T cell repertoires in COVID-19. Method: immunoSEQ multiplex PCR; TCRdb's copy keeps in-frame clones and lacks some. Altogether 150,000 or so clones are present, approximately 83% being singletons, with the ten largest covering about 8%. The source material was peripheral blood. The receptors shown here come from a woman aged 60 to 75 with COVID-19, enrolled during active disease.

This clone was seen only once. CDR3 loop: CASSLGDSLYEQYF. CDR3 nucleotides: TGTGCCAGCAGCTTAGGGGACAGTCTCTACGAGCAGTACTTC. J is TRBJ2-7 and V is TRBV11-2; TRBD1 matches 7 bases. The CDR3 loop spans 14 amino acids. The V and J ends lost 1 base and 3 bases, in that order; junction bases with no gene match: 3. Germline values: CDR1 SGHAT, CDR2 FQNNGV.

A single count supports this clone. The chain has TRBV6-6 and TRBJ1-6, with TRBD1 matching over 9 bases. This CDR3 has 16 amino acids. Germline V CDR1 and CDR2: MNHNY, SVGAGI (reference sequence). Trimming cost V 2 bases and J 7 bases; bases outside gene matches: 6. CDR3 DNA: TGTGCCAGCAGTTACGAGCGGACAGGGGCAAATTCACCCCTCCACTTT. Amino acid sequence: CASSYERTGANSPLHF.

This clone was counted only a few times. The chain carries TRBV7-9 and TRBJ1-1; TRBD1 might be the D (5 bases). This CDR3 region has 15 residues. Trimming stripped 1 base from V and 0 bases from J, with 9 bases between. Looked up from germline, CDR1 is SEHNR and CDR2 is FQNEAQ (reference sequence). The CDR3 spells CASSLVAGLNTEAFF. In nucleotides, the CDR3 is TGTGCCAGCAGCTTAGTGGCAGGGTTGAACACTGAAGCTTTCTTT. Using reference TRBV7-9 and TRBJ1-1 for the parts outside the CDR3, the full variable domain is DTGVSQNPRHKITKRGQNVTFRCDPISEHNRLYWYRQTLGQGPEFLTYFQNEAQLEKSRLLSDRFSAERPKGSFSTLEIQRTEQGDSAMYLCASSLVAGLNTEAFFGQGTRLTVV.

This rearrangement joins TRBV10-3 to TRBJ1-5, with D maybe TRBD1 (6 bases). The CDR3 has 13 residues. CDR1 is ENHRY, CDR2 SYGVKD, per germline. V was shortened by 9 bases and J by 4 bases, with 13 bases between the two germline ends. Written as DNA, the CDR3 is TGTGCCATTACAAATGGACAGAATCAGCCCCAGCATTTT. Translated, it gives CAITNGQNQPQHF.

V usage is TRBV5-1 and J usage is TRBJ2-5; 8 nucleotides align to TRBD1. There are 14 residues in the CDR3. V lost 0 bases to trimming and J lost 5 bases; unmatched junction nucleotides: 3. Germline values: CDR1 SGHRS, CDR2 YFSETQ. The CDR3 DNA reads TGCGCCAGCAGCTTGGCAGGACAGGGTGAGACCCAGTACTTC. Protein sequence: CASSLAGQGETQYF.

This clone was picked up one time. V and J are TRBV24-1 and TRBJ2-1; 10 bases are shared with TRBD1. Germline V CDR1 and CDR2: KGHDR, SFDVKD. The J segment lost 5 bases and the V segment lost 4 bases, leaving 7 bases of the junction unmatched. The CDR3 has 16 amino acids. CDR3 region: CATSEPPGQGHNEQFF. As DNA, the CDR3 is TGTGCCACCAGTGAACCTCCGGGACAGGGGCACAATGAGCAGTTCTTC.

V is TRBV4-1 and J is TRBJ2-3, with a possible D match to TRBD2 (7 bases). The CDR3 runs to 16 residues. Germline V lookup: CDR1 MGHRA, CDR2 YSYEKL. V was clipped by 4 bases and J by 3 bases, with 17 bases between them. CDR3 sequence: CASSRGGRVETDTQYF. The CDR3 nucleotides are TGCGCCAGCAGCCGGGGGGGCCGAGTAGAGACAGATACGCAGTATTTT.

The J gene is TRBJ1-1, the V gene TRBV27; D remains ambiguous. Germline CDR1 is MNHEY and CDR2 is SMNVEV (reference sequence). This CDR3 is 17 amino acids long. Trimming stripped 7 bases from V and 2 bases from J, with 23 bases between. CDR3 bases: TGTGCCAGCAAGACGATTACAGTTTCCCGAACTAACACTGAAGCTTTCTTT. This gives the protein CASKTITVSRTNTEAFF.

The chain carries TRBV9 and TRBJ2-5, with 9 bases matching TRBD2. Losses at the gene ends were 0 bases for V and 9 bases for J; bases not matched to a gene: 12. CDR1 and CDR2 from the germline V gene are SGDLS and YYNGEE. The CDR3 spans 16 residues. This chain's CDR3 is CASSVGGGGAFFAQYF. The CDR3 nucleotides are TGTGCCAGCAGCGTAGGAGGCGGGGGGGCATTTTTTGCCCAGTACTTC. The whole variable domain, remainder taken from reference TRBV9 and TRBJ2-5, is DSGVTQTPKHLITATGQRVTLRCSPRSGDLSVYWYQQSLDQGLQFLIQYYNGEERAKGNILERFSAQQFPDLHSELNLSSLELGDSALYFCASSVGGGGAFFAQYFGPGTRLLVL.

This rearrangement joins TRBV5-1 to TRBJ2-3, with D possibly TRBD1 on 6 matching bases. Germline CDR1 SGHRS, CDR2 YFSETQ. CDR3 length: 14 amino acids. Trimming removed 2 bases at V and 5 bases at J, with 12 bases between. CDR3 bases: TGCGCCAGCAGCTTAGGACAGTCCCAAGATACGCAGTATTTT. Translation gives CASSLGQSQDTQYF. Together with reference TRBV5-1 and TRBJ2-3, the CDR3 gives the full variable domain: KAGVTQTPRYLIKTRGQQVTLSCSPISGHRSVSWYQQTPGQGLQFLFEYFSETQRNKGNFPGRFSGRQFSNSRSEMNVSTLELGDSALYLCASSLGQSQDTQYFGPGTRLTVL.

The rearrangement joins TRBV10-1 to TRBJ2-3, with D perhaps TRBD2 (5 bases). The CDR3 totals 13 residues. V was trimmed by 9 bases and J by 5 bases, leaving 15 bases between them. The germline V gene encodes CDR1 WNHNN and CDR2 SYGVQD (reference sequence). DNA for the CDR3: TGCGCCAGTCGGATGCGTCGGGAAGATACGCAGTATTTT. Residues: CASRMRREDTQYF.

The chain employs TRBV5-5 and TRBJ2-7; TRBD1 matches at 10 bases. This CDR3 has 15 amino acids. CDR1 is SGHKS and CDR2 is YYEKEE in the germline V gene (reference sequence). With V trimmed by 4 bases and J by 6 bases, 10 bases remained unmatched. The CDR3 bases are TGTGCCAGCAGCCCGCAGACCGGGACAGGGGTCGAGCAGTACTTC. Its protein product is CASSPQTGTGVEQYF.

The rearrangement uses TRBV7-3 and TRBJ2-1; 10 bases are shared with TRBD2. Per germline, CDR1 SGHTA and CDR2 FQGTGA. V was clipped by 5 bases and J by 9 bases; unmatched bases: 7. The CDR3 is made up of 14 amino acids. The CDR3 region has the DNA TGTGCCAGCAGCCCCAGCGGGGGGGAAACTGAGCAGTTCTTC. As protein: CASSPSGGETEQFF.

The chain's CDR3 is CASSPAQDRNEKLFF. DNA for the CDR3: TGTGCCAGCTCACCGGCGCAGGACAGGAATGAAAAACTGTTTTTT. This chain connects TRBV18 to TRBJ1-4; 7 bases fit TRBD1. The CDR3 covers 15 residues. CDR1 and CDR2 from the germline V gene are KGHSH and LQKENI. J gave up 5 bases and V 3 bases, and 6 bases lay outside the gene matches.

V is TRBV24-1 and J is TRBJ1-2; 9 nucleotides match TRBD1. J was trimmed by 4 bases and V by 4 bases; bases with no gene match: 9. Germline V gives CDR1 KGHDR, CDR2 SFDVKD. The CDR3 spans 16 residues. CDR3 in DNA: TGTGCCACCAGTGACCAGACAGGGGGGACGGGCTATGGCTACACCTTC. It translates to CATSDQTGGTGYGYTF.

The chain carries TRBV10-1 and TRBJ2-7; TRBD2 matches 12 bases. Germline values: CDR1 WNHNN, CDR2 SYGVQD (reference sequence). V shed 7 bases and J 4 bases; nucleotides not matched to a gene: 14. The CDR3 runs 17 residues. The CDR3 spells CASTRLAGAPTDYEQYF. The CDR3 DNA reads TGCGCCAGCACGAGACTAGCGGGGGCCCCTACGGATTACGAGCAGTACTTC.

The chain joins TRBV18 to TRBJ1-5; D perhaps matches TRBD1 (5 bases). This CDR3 region has 15 residues. The V and J ends lost 1 base and 2 bases respectively, with 9 bases between them. CDR1 and CDR2 (germline): KGHSH, LQKENI. The CDR3 reads CASSPLQGGNQPQHF. The CDR3 DNA sequence: TGTGCCAGCTCACCACTCCAGGGCGGCAATCAGCCCCAGCATTTT.

The V gene is TRBV14, the J gene TRBJ2-3; 8 bases are a match to TRBD2. The CDR3 contains 16 residues. V lost 6 bases to trimming and J lost 7 bases; unmatched junction nucleotides: 15. CDR1 and CDR2 from the germline V gene are SGHDN and FVKESK. CDR3 sequence reads: CASRPTGGTFSNTQYF. CDR3 nucleotide sequence: TGTGCCAGCAGGCCGACGGGGGGGACCTTCTCGAATACGCAGTATTTT. The whole variable domain, filled in from reference TRBV14 and TRBJ2-3, reads EAGVTQFPSHSVIEKGQTVTLRCDPISGHDNLYWYRRVMGKEIKFLLHFVKESKQDESGMPNNRFLAERTGGTYSTLKVQPAELEDSGVYFCASRPTGGTFSNTQYFGPGTRLTVL.

The CDR3 loop reads CASRGGETQYF. The CDR3 DNA sequence: TGCGCCAGCAGGGGGGGGGAGACCCAGTACTTC. The chain has TRBV5-1 and TRBJ2-5; 7 bases agree with TRBD2. The germline V gene encodes CDR1 SGHRS and CDR2 YFSETQ. V shed 5 bases, J shed 5 bases, and the junction held 0 bases outside the gene matches. This CDR3 has 11 residues.

This clone was recorded once. The chain is built from TRBV10-3 and TRBJ2-3; 8 nucleotides match TRBD2. CDR1 and CDR2 from the germline V gene are ENHRY and SYGVKD. Unmatched junction bases numbered 7, after V lost 4 bases and J lost 1 base. CDR3 length equals 16 residues. The CDR3 DNA reads TGTGCCATCAGTGGGTCAGCGGGGGCCCGCACAGATACGCAGTATTTT. It encodes CAISGSAGARTDTQYF.

V and J are TRBV5-6 and TRBJ1-1, with 10 bases lining up with TRBD1. Trimming cost V 4 bases and J 3 bases; bases outside gene matches: 6. Germline CDR1 SGHDT, CDR2 YYEEEE. The CDR3 contains 15 residues. As DNA, the CDR3 is TGTGCCAGCAGCCGGGACAGGGGAGGAGACACTGAAGCTTTCTTT. Translating it yields CASSRDRGGDTEAFF.

V gene TRBV5-1 combines with J gene TRBJ2-5, with 9 bases aligning to TRBD1. The J segment lost 5 bases and the V segment lost 4 bases, leaving 9 bases of the junction unmatched. Germline-derived CDR1 and CDR2 are SGHRS and YFSETQ. This CDR3 region has 15 residues. The CDR3 sequence is CASSQQGARTETQYF. CDR3 sequence (DNA): TGCGCCAGCAGCCAACAGGGGGCGCGGACGGAGACCCAGTACTTC.

The CDR3 DNA reads as TGTGCCAGCAGCGTACAGGGTTGTAATTCACCCCTCCACTTT. Translating it yields CASSVQGCNSPLHF. The chain combines TRBV21-1 with TRBJ1-6; TRBD1 reflects the table's D call only, with no check against the DNA. TRBV21-1 is reported as a pseudogene. The CDR3 extends over 14 amino acids.

The chain carries TRBV5-1 and TRBJ1-4, with D perhaps matching TRBD1 (5 bases). Germline V gives CDR1 SGHRS, CDR2 YFSETQ. The length of the CDR3 is 17 residues. V gave up 0 bases and J gave up 0 bases, with 12 bases separating them. The CDR3 region has the DNA TGCGCCAGCAGCTTGGATCGGGGGACCTCAACTAATGAAAAACTGTTTTTT. Translating gives CASSLDRGTSTNEKLFF.

The genes are TRBV15 and TRBJ1-2, with 9 bases identical to TRBD1. The CDR3 has 15 residues. CDR1 is LNHNV, CDR2 YYDKDF, per germline (reference sequence). The V gene end was trimmed by 5 bases and the J gene end by 3 bases; junction bases not matched to a gene: 7. DNA of the CDR3: TGTGCCACCAGCGTGCTCCGGGACAGGGACTATGGCTACACCTTC. Amino acids: CATSVLRDRDYGYTF.

The chain combines TRBV19 with TRBJ1-1; tentatively, D is TRBD1 (5 bases). V lost 5 bases, J lost 9 bases, and 16 bases lay in between. The CDR3 contains 13 residues. Looked up from germline, CDR1 is LNHDA and CDR2 is SQIVND (reference sequence). Here the CDR3 reads CASSDGGVGKAFF. CDR3 in DNA: TGTGCCAGTAGTGATGGGGGGGTTGGGAAAGCTTTCTTT. Variable domain in full (rest from reference TRBV19 and TRBJ1-1): DGGITQSPKYLFRKEGQNVTLSCEQNLNHDAMYWYRQDPGQGLRLIYYSQIVNDFQKGDIAEGYSVSREKKESFPLTVTSAQKNPTAFYLCASSDGGVGKAFFGQGTRLTVV.

This clone was recorded only once. The chain uses TRBV24-1 and TRBJ2-3; D possibly corresponds to TRBD2 (5 bases). The CDR3 spans 14 residues. V lost 1 base and J 1 base, leaving 5 bases between the germline ends. CDR1 KGHDR and CDR2 SFDVKD come from the germline V gene. Written as DNA, the CDR3 is TGTGCCACCAGTGATTTTAGCGGCACAGATACGCAGTATTTT. It encodes CATSDFSGTDTQYF.

V is TRBV3-1 (or the pseudogene TRBV3-2) and J is TRBJ1-1; D is possibly TRBD1 (5 bases). The length of the CDR3 is 13 residues. CDR1 LGHDT and CDR2 YNNKEL come from the germline V gene (reference sequence). V was clipped by 2 bases and J by 7 bases, with 11 bases between them. The chain's CDR3 is CASSQWGGIEAFF. The CDR3 nucleotides are TGTGCCAGCAGCCAATGGGGGGGGATTGAAGCTTTCTTT.

The rearrangement uses TRBV3-1 (or the pseudogene TRBV3-2) and TRBJ2-1, with TRBD2 identical over 11 bases. The CDR3 runs to 15 residues. V trimming: 1 base; J trimming: 6 bases; junction bases outside the gene matches: 2. CDR1 and CDR2 (germline): LGHDT, YNNKEL (reference sequence). The CDR3 loop is CASSQGLAGINEQFF. In DNA form, the CDR3 reads TGTGCCAGCAGCCAAGGACTAGCGGGGATCAATGAGCAGTTCTTC.

This chain uses TRBV5-3 with TRBJ1-6, with 9 bases that match TRBD1. TRBV5-3 is designated an ORF whose function remains uncertain. V lost 8 bases, J lost 8 bases, and 11 bases stayed unmatched. The CDR3 is made up of 15 amino acids. As DNA, the CDR3 is TGTGCCAGTAGGGTCGACAGGGGGTCCGATTCACCCCTCCACTTT. Its translation is CASRVDRGSDSPLHF.

The chain links TRBV19 to TRBJ2-3, with D possibly matching TRBD2 (6 bases). This CDR3 is built from 14 residues. The V gene lost 3 bases and the J gene lost 4 bases, with 11 bases spanning the gap. CDR1 and CDR2 (germline): LNHDA, SQIVND (reference sequence). The CDR3 loop is CASSIRGEADTQYF. In DNA form, the CDR3 reads TGTGCCAGTAGTATTCGTGGGGAGGCAGATACGCAGTATTTT.

The sample holds many counts of this clone. The V call is TRBV5-6, the J call TRBJ2-7; tentative D call: TRBD2 (5 bases). The CDR3 is made up of 14 amino acids. Between the trimmed V and J ends, which lost 1 base and 2 bases, there was a span of 10 bases. Germline lookup yields CDR1 SGHDT and CDR2 YYEEEE. In DNA, the CDR3 is TGTGCCAGCAGCTTGCGGGGTTCCACCTACGAGCAGTACTTC. This codes for CASSLRGSTYEQYF.